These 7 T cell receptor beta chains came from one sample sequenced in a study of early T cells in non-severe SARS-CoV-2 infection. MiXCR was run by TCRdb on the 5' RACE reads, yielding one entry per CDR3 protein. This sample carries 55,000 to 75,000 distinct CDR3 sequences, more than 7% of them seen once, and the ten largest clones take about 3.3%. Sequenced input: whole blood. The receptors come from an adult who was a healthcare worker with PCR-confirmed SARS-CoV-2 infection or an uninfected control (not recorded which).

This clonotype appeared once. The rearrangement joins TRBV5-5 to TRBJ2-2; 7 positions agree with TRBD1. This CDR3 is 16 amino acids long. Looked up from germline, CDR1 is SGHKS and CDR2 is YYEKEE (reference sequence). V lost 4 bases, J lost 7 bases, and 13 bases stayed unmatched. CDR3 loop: CASSHRRQGYIGELFF. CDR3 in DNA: TGTGCCAGCAGCCACCGACGACAGGGTTACATCGGGGAGCTGTTTTTT.

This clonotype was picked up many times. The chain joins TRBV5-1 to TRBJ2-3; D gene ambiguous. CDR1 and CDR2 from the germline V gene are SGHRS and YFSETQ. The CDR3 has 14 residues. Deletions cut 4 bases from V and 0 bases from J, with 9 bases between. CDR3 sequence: CASSPSASTDTQYF. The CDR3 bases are TGCGCCAGCAGCCCCAGTGCTAGCACAGATACGCAGTATTTT.

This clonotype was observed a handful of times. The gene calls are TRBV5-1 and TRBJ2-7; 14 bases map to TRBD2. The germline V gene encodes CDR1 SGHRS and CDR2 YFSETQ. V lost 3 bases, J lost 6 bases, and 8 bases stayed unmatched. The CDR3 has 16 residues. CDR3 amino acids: CASSWTSGRPALEQYF. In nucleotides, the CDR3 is TGCGCCAGCAGCTGGACTAGCGGGAGGCCGGCCCTCGAGCAGTACTTC.

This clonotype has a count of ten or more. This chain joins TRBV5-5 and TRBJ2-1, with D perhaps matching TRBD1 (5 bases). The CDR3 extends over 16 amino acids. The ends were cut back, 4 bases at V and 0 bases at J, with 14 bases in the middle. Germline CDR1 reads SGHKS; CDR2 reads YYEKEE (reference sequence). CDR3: CASSRTQVSSYNEQFF. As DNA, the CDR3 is TGTGCCAGCAGCCGTACACAGGTTAGCTCCTACAATGAGCAGTTCTTC. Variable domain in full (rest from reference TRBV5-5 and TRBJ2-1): DAGVTQSPTHLIKTRGQQVTLRCSPISGHKSVSWYQQVLGQGPQFIFQYYEKEERGRGNFPDRFSARQFPNYSSELNVNALLLGDSALYLCASSRTQVSSYNEQFFGPGTRLTVL.

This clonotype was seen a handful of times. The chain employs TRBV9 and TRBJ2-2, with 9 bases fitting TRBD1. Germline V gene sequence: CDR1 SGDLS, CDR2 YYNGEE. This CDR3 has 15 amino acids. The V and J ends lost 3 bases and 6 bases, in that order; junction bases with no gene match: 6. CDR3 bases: TGTGCCAGCAGCGCTGGGACAGGGAGGGCCGGGGAGCTGTTTTTT. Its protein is CASSAGTGRAGELFF.

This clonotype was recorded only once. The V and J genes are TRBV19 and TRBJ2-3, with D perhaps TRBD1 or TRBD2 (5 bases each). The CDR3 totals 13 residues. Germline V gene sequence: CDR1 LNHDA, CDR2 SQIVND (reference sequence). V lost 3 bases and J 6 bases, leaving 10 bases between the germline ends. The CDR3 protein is CASSIVEGDTQYF. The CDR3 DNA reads TGTGCCAGTAGTATCGTTGAGGGGGATACGCAGTATTTT.

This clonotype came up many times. CDR3 residues: CSVEIGLAGSYNEQFF. CDR3 bases: TGCAGCGTTGAAATCGGACTAGCGGGCTCCTACAATGAGCAGTTCTTC. The chain combines TRBV29-1 with TRBJ2-1; TRBD2 matches 11 bases. Germline trimming cut 2 bases from V and 0 bases from J; bases unmatched to any gene: 3. The CDR3 spans 16 residues. Germline V gene data show CDR1 as SQVTM and CDR2 as ANQGSEA.